This T cell receptor beta chain was observed in a study of blood T cell repertoires in COVID-19. On the study more broadly: The United States, Italy and Spain provided the acute and convalescent COVID-19 samples. T cells, B-cell-depleted T cells, or PBMCs provided the cDNA or gDNA that served as material.

As handled by the study authors: For nucleated cells, counts were estimated from reference gene primer amplification. Measured with immunoSEQ multiplex PCR; TCRdb has only the in-frame clones, and not every one. The DNA gave D and trimming, while V, J and clone size come from that table. The sample records 150,000 to 200,000 clones, about 86% being singletons. V gave up 6 bases and J gave up 5 bases, with 14 bases separating them. Per the germline V gene, CDR1 is LNHDA and CDR2 is SQIVND (reference sequence). This CDR3 region has 14 residues. Source material: peripheral blood. The chain has TRBV19 and TRBJ2-1; weak D call: TRBD2 (7 bases). The TCR originated in a woman aged 80 or older in a cohort sampled during active or convalescent COVID-19. The chain's CDR3 is CASRRGGIDNEQFF. CDR3 bases: TGTGCCAGTAGAAGGGGGGGGATCGACAATGAGCAGTTCTTC.